This entry lists 22 T cell receptor beta chains sequenced from one sample in a study of blood T cell repertoires in COVID-19. Profiling relied on immunoSEQ multiplex PCR, and the TCRdb table lists in-frame clones only, not all of them. The top ten clones hold 7% to 9% of a sample with 30,000 or so clones, around 90% of them seen once. Sequenced: peripheral blood. The receptors originated from a man aged 60 to 69 with COVID-19, enrolled during active disease.

This clone was seen once. The J gene is TRBJ1-1, the V gene TRBV19; TRBD1 aligns across 7 bases. The CDR3 length is 15 residues. V lost 5 bases, J lost 1 base, and 7 bases stayed unmatched. The germline CDR1 and CDR2 sequences are LNHDA and SQIVND (reference sequence). The CDR3 sequence is CASSATGQGNTEAFF. CDR3 coding DNA: TGTGCCAGTAGTGCGACAGGGCAGGGGAACACTGAAGCTTTCTTT.

This rearrangement joins TRBV9 to TRBJ2-1; D unresolved. V lost 5 bases to trimming and J lost 6 bases, with 12 bases between them. This CDR3 has 13 amino acids. In germline, CDR1 is SGDLS, CDR2 YYNGEE. Here the CDR3 DNA reads TGTGCCAGCAGTGATAACTCTATCAATGAGCAGTTCTTC. Translation: CASSDNSINEQFF.

The chain links TRBV11-3 to TRBJ2-1; TRBD2 aligns across 7 bases. V shed 2 bases and J 5 bases; nucleotides not matched to a gene: 3. Germline loops: CDR1 SGHNT, CDR2 YENEEA. There are 14 residues in the CDR3. The CDR3 loop is CASSLLAANNEQFF. The CDR3 region has the DNA TGTGCCAGCAGCTTACTAGCGGCAAACAATGAGCAGTTCTTC.

The V call is TRBV2, the J call TRBJ2-3; 8 bases match TRBD2. The CDR3 sequence is 14 residues long. Trimming removed 7 bases from V and 4 bases from J; junction bases left unmatched: 7. Germline CDR1 and CDR2: SNHLY and FYNNEI. The CDR3 sequence is CASKAGGRADTQYF. DNA of the CDR3: TGTGCCAGCAAGGCGGGAGGCAGGGCAGATACGCAGTATTTT.

The rearrangement links TRBV28 to TRBJ1-4, with TRBD1 matching 7 bases. The CDR3 runs to 13 residues. Germline CDR1 MDHEN, CDR2 SYDVKM. The trim removed 4 bases at V and 8 bases at J, leaving 4 bases unmatched. Written as DNA, the CDR3 is TGTGCCAGCAGTTCCGGGACAGACGAAAAACTGTTTTTT. Translation: CASSSGTDEKLFF.

The chain joins TRBV28 to TRBJ2-5; D is unclear. Trimming shortened V by 6 bases and J by 1 base, and 9 bases separated the two germline ends. Germline V lookup: CDR1 MDHEN, CDR2 SYDVKM. The CDR3 has 13 amino acids. DNA for the CDR3: TGTGCCAGCAGCTTTCGGTTCCAAGAGACCCAGTACTTC. This codes for CASSFRFQETQYF.

The chain uses TRBV28 and TRBJ1-2; no reliable D call. The CDR3 extends over 12 amino acids. V was trimmed by 3 bases and J by 5 bases, leaving 7 bases between them. CDR1 and CDR2 (germline): MDHEN, SYDVKM. The CDR3, as DNA: TGTGCCAGCAGTTTTTCGAGTTATGGCTACACCTTC. Its protein product is CASSFSSYGYTF.

The genes are TRBV27 and TRBJ2-2; D not resolved. The CDR3 has 12 amino acids. V lost 6 bases and J lost 5, with 7 bases in between. Germline V gene data show CDR1 as MNHEY and CDR2 as SMNVEV (reference sequence). DNA for the CDR3: TGTGCCAGCAGAACACCAACCGGGGAGCTGTTTTTT. Translated: CASRTPTGELFF.

This chain uses TRBV12-2 with TRBJ1-1; TRBD1, as called in the table, went unchecked against the DNA. TRBV12-2 is described as a pseudogene. This CDR3 has 12 residues. The CDR3 DNA is TGTGCAAGTCGCTTAGAAGGGGGAGAAGCTTTCTTT. Translation gives CASRLEGGEAFF.

The chain employs TRBV3-1 (or the pseudogene TRBV3-2) and TRBJ1-2; possible D gene TRBD1, 5 bases. V lost 0 bases and J lost 0, with 5 bases in between. This CDR3 spans 14 amino acids. Germline assignment: CDR1 LGHDT and CDR2 YNNKEL (reference sequence). CDR3 DNA: TGTGCCAGCAGCCAAGAGACAGCTAACTATGGCTACACCTTC. It encodes CASSQETANYGYTF.

The chain joins TRBV30 to TRBJ1-1; a weak D match, TRBD1 (5 bases). Germline lookup yields CDR1 GTSNPN and CDR2 SVGIG (reference sequence). V was cut by 0 bases and J by 8 bases, with 10 bases left in between. The CDR3 extends over 12 amino acids. Here the CDR3 reads CAWSVTVAEAFF. In nucleotides, the CDR3 is TGTGCCTGGAGTGTGACAGTAGCCGAAGCTTTCTTT. The variable domain in full, with the rest retrieved from reference TRBV30 and TRBJ1-1, is SQTIHQWPATLVQPVGSPLSLECTVEGTSNPNLYWYRQAAGRGLQLLFYSVGIGQISSEVPQNLSASRPQDRQFILSSKKLLLSDSGFYLCAWSVTVAEAFFGQGTRLTVV.

CDR3 bases: TGCGCCAGCAGCTTGGTAGGGGGCGGGAATAGCGAGCAGTACTTC. Protein product: CASSLVGGGNSEQYF. This chain connects TRBV5-1 to TRBJ2-7; tentatively, D is TRBD1 (7 bases). V was trimmed by 0 bases and J by 6 bases, leaving 16 bases between them. The CDR3 has 15 residues. CDR1 is SGHRS, CDR2 YFSETQ, per germline.

This rearrangement joins TRBV5-4 to TRBJ1-2, with 7 bases aligning to TRBD1. Trimming removed 4 bases from V and 4 bases from J; junction bases left unmatched: 7. The CDR3 is made up of 14 amino acids. Germline V gene lookup returns CDR1 SGHNT and CDR2 YYREEE (reference sequence). The CDR3 DNA reads as TGTGCCAGCAGCGTCTCCGGGACAGCCTATGGCTACACCTTC. Amino acid sequence: CASSVSGTAYGYTF.

The V and J genes are TRBV30 and TRBJ1-5, with 7 positions matching TRBD1. The trim removed 5 bases at V and 0 bases at J, leaving 4 bases unmatched. Germline-derived CDR1 and CDR2 are GTSNPN and SVGIG (reference sequence). The CDR3 runs 14 residues. The chain's CDR3 is CAWSTGSSNQPQHF. CDR3 in DNA: TGTGCCTGGTCGACAGGGAGTAGCAATCAGCCCCAGCATTTT.

This rearrangement joins TRBV10-2 to TRBJ2-1; D possibly corresponds to TRBD2 (5 bases). The CDR3 totals 13 residues. Germline-derived CDR1 and CDR2 are WSHSY and SAAADI. With 2 bases removed from V and 9 bases from J, the gap between germline ends came to 11 bases. The CDR3 loop reads CASSEASRSEQFF. In DNA form, the CDR3 reads TGCGCCAGCAGTGAGGCTAGCAGGAGTGAGCAGTTCTTC.

The chain is built from TRBV6-2 or TRBV6-3 and TRBJ1-1, with D perhaps TRBD1 (5 bases). This CDR3 is built from 15 residues. The germline gives CDR1 MNHEY, CDR2 SVGEGT. Trimming left V 5 bases short and J 6 bases short, with 19 bases between. The CDR3 is CASSLRQTQGSEAFF. CDR3 nucleotides: TGTGCCAGCAGTCTACGGCAGACGCAGGGTTCTGAAGCTTTCTTT.

This chain connects TRBV19 to TRBJ1-5; TRBD1 agrees at 9 bases. There are 15 residues in the CDR3. Per the germline V gene, CDR1 is LNHDA and CDR2 is SQIVND (reference sequence). V trimming: 7 bases; J trimming: 4 bases; junction bases outside the gene matches: 8. The chain's CDR3 is CASTPPGTGNQPQHF. CDR3 sequence (DNA): TGTGCCAGTACCCCTCCCGGGACAGGGAATCAGCCCCAGCATTTT.

This chain uses TRBV25-1 with TRBJ2-7, with TRBD2 as a possible D gene (6 bases). CDR1 is MGHDK, CDR2 SYGVNS, per germline. V was trimmed by 3 bases and J by 12 bases, leaving 12 bases between them. The CDR3 covers 11 residues. The CDR3 DNA is TGTGCCAGCAGTGACGTGAGCGGGTTGTACTTC. It specifies CASSDVSGLYF.

The chain employs TRBV3-1 (or the pseudogene TRBV3-2) and TRBJ2-3; TRBD2 is a possible D gene (6 bases). The CDR3 length is 15 residues. From germline, CDR1 is LGHDT and CDR2 YNNKEL (reference sequence). The ends were cut back, 4 bases at V and 3 bases at J, with 14 bases in the middle. The CDR3 DNA reads TGTGCCAGCAGCCTCGACTCGGGAGCGACAGATACGCAGTATTTT. Protein product: CASSLDSGATDTQYF.

This clone has only a few counts. The CDR3 coding sequence is TGTGCCAGCAGCTTAGATAGCTACACCGGGGAGCTGTTTTTT. This translates into CASSLDSYTGELFF. The chain couples TRBV11-3 to TRBJ2-2; no clear D gene. Trimming pared 0 bases from V and 3 bases from J, leaving 5 bases between. Germline V lookup: CDR1 SGHNT, CDR2 YENEEA. The CDR3 totals 14 residues.

V usage is TRBV7-6 and J usage is TRBJ1-3; TRBD1 is a possible D gene (5 bases). The CDR3 is made up of 16 amino acids. CDR1 is SGHVS and CDR2 is FNYEAQ in the germline V gene. V lost 2 bases and J lost 7, with 18 bases in between. In DNA, the CDR3 is TGTGCCAGCAGCTTAAGCCCGGACAATGGTGGTAACACCATATATTTT. This codes for CASSLSPDNGGNTIYF. The full variable domain, with the rest looked up from reference TRBV7-6 and TRBJ1-3, is GAGVSQSPRYKVTKRGQDVALRCDPISGHVSLYWYRQALGQGPEFLTYFNYEAQQDKSGLPNDRFSAERPEGSISTLTIQRTEQRDSAMYRCASSLSPDNGGNTIYFGEGSWLTVV.

In DNA, the CDR3 is TGTGCCAGCAGTTCGCCGGGACAGTCTGAGGAGCTGTTTTTT. This sequence encodes CASSSPGQSEELFF. This chain joins TRBV28 and TRBJ2-2; TRBD1 matches 7 bases. CDR1 is MDHEN, CDR2 SYDVKM, per germline. V was pared by 4 bases and J by 10 bases, with 9 bases of the junction left unmatched. The CDR3 spans 14 residues.